This T cell receptor (beta chain) was sequenced during a study of T cell responses to AZD1222 COVID-19 vaccine. Here immunoSEQ multiplex PCR was the method, and the copy in TCRdb shows in-frame clones only, minus some. The table has 90,000 to 150,000 clones, around 90% seen once. Trimming took off 5 bases at V and 3 bases at J, with 16 bases between the two ends. The CDR3 has 15 residues. The germline gives CDR1 MNHEY, CDR2 SVGAGI. The V call is TRBV6-5, the J call TRBJ1-1; tentatively, D is TRBD1 (6 bases). The origin of this receptor is an adult in good health. This specimen was peripheral blood, taken on day 0 of AZD1222 vaccination. DNA for the CDR3: TGTGCCAGCAGTAAAATGAGGGGGGTGTACACTGAAGCTTTCTTT. This encodes CASSKMRGVYTEAFF.